There are many counts of the clone carrying this T cell receptor beta chain. Its specificity is not known. This record comes from a study of CD8+CD57+ T cells in acquired aplastic anemia. Study in general: Sorted cells (CD4+ and CD8+) yielded DNA amounts that averaged approximately 3.2 ug.

The CDR3 has 13 residues. Germline CDR1 reads SGDLS; CDR2 reads YYNGEE. The V end lost 0 bases, the J end lost 4 bases, and 7 bases lay between the germline ends. Study findings and constraints: Patients were compared with controls for CD8+ Simpson's diversity, and no significant difference emerged. The study identified about 30 CD8+ CDR3 sequences shared by patients and controls.

All sequencing subjects had displayed CD8+CD57+ cell expansion on flow cytometry. All patients were therapy-naive when blood was sampled. The use of genomic DNA as template underpinned the TCR beta VDJ and CDR3 profiling. TCRdb passed the reads through MiXCR, listing each CDR3 protein once. Of 300,000 or so distinct CDR3 sequences in the sample, 45% to 65% were seen once. This rearrangement joins TRBV9 to TRBJ2-5, with a weak D call TRBD2 (5 bases). Sequenced material: sorted CD4+, CD8+, or CD8+CD57+ T cells (not recorded which) from PBMCs. The origin of this receptor is a human donor with aplastic anemia. CDR3: CASSVVEGETQYF. The CDR3 region has the DNA TGTGCCAGCAGCGTAGTTGAGGGAGAGACCCAGTACTTC.